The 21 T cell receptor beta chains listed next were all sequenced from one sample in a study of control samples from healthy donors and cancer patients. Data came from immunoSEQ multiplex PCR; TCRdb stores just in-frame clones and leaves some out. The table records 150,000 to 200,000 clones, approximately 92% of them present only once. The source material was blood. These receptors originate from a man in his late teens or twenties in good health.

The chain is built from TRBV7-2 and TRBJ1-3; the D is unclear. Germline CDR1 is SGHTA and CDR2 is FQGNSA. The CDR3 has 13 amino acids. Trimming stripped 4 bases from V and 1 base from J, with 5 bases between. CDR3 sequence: CASSSRSGNTIYF. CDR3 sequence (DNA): TGTGCCAGCAGCTCACGGTCTGGAAACACCATATATTTT.

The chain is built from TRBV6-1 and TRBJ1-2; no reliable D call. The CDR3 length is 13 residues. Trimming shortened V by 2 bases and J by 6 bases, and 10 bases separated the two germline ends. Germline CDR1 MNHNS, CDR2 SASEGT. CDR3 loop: CASSERQVHGYTF. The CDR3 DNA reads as TGTGCCAGCAGTGAAAGGCAAGTCCATGGCTACACCTTC.

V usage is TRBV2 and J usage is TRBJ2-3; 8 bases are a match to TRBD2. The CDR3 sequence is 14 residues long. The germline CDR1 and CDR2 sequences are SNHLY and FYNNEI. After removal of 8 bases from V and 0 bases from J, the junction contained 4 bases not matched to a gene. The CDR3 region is CASRGGLSTDTQYF. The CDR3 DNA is TGTGCCAGCCGGGGGGGCCTGAGCACAGATACGCAGTATTTT.

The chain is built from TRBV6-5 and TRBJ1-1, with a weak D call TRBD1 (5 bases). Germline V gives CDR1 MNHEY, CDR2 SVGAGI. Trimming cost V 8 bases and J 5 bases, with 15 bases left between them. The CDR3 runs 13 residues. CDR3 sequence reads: CASYDSWGTEAFF. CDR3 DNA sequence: TGTGCCAGCTATGACAGTTGGGGAACTGAAGCTTTCTTT.

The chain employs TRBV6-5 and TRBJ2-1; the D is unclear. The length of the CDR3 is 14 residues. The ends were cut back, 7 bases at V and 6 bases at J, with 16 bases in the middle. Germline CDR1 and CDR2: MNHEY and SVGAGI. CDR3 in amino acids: CASKISGPANEQFF. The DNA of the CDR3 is TGTGCCAGCAAGATTTCGGGCCCAGCCAATGAGCAGTTCTTC.

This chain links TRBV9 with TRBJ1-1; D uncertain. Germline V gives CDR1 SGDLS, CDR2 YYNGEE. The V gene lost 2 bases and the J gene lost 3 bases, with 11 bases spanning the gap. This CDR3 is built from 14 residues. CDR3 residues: CASSVAVGDTEAFF. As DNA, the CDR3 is TGTGCCAGCAGCGTGGCGGTTGGGGACACTGAAGCTTTCTTT.

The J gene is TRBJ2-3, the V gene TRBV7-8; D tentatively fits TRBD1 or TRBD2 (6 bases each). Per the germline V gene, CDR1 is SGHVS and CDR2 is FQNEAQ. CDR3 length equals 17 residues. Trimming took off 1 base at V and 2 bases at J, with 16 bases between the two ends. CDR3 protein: CASSLGITGALTDTQYF. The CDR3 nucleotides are TGTGCCAGCAGCTTAGGTATTACGGGGGCCCTCACAGATACGCAGTATTTT.

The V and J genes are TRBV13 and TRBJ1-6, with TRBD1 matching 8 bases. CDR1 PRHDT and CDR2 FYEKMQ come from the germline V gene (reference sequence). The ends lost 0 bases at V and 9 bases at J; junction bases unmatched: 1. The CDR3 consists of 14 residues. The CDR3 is CASSLGQGGSPLHF. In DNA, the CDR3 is TGTGCCAGCAGCTTAGGACAGGGGGGTTCACCCCTCCACTTT.

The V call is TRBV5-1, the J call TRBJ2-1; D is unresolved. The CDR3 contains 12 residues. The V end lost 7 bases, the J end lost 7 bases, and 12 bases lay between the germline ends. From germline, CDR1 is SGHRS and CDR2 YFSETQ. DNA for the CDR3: TGCGCCAGCCGACAAGGCGAAAATGAGCAGTTCTTC. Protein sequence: CASRQGENEQFF.

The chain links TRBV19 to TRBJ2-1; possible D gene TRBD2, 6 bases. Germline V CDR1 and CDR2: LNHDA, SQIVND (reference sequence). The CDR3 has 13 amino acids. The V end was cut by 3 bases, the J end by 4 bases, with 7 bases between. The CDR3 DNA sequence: TGTGCCAGTAGTATGGGAGGTTACAATGAGCAGTTCTTC. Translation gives CASSMGGYNEQFF.

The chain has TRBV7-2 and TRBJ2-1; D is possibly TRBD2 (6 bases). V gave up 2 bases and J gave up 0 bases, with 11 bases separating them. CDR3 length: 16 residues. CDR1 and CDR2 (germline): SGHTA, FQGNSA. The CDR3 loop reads CASSLSGGSSYNEQFF. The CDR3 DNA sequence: TGTGCCAGCAGCTTAAGTGGGGGGAGCTCCTACAATGAGCAGTTCTTC. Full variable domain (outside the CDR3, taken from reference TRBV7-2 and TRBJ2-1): GAGVSQSPSNKVTEKGKDVELRCDPISGHTALYWYRQSLGQGLEFLIYFQGNSAPDKSGLPSDRFSAERTGGSVSTLTIQRTQQEDSAVYLCASSLSGGSSYNEQFFGPGTRLTVL.

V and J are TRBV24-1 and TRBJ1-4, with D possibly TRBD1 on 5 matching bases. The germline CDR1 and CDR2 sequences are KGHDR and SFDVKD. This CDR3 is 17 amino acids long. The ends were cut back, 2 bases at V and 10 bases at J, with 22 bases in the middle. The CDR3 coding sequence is TGTGCCACCAGTGATTCGAAGATGGACCTGGGGCGGGGAAAACTGTTTTTT. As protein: CATSDSKMDLGRGKLFF.

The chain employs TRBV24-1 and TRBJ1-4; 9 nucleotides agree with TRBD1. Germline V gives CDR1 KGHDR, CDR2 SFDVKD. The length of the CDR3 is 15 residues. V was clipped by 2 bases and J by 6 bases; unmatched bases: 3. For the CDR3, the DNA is TGTGCCACCAGTGATTCAAGGACAGGGGATGAAAAACTGTTTTTT. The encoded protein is CATSDSRTGDEKLFF.

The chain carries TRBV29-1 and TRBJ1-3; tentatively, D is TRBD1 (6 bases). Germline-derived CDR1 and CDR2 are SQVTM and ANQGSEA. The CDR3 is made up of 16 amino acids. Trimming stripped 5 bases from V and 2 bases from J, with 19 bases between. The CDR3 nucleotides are TGCAGCGTTAATTTTTACCCCACAGGGACTGGAAACACCATATATTTT. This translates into CSVNFYPTGTGNTIYF.

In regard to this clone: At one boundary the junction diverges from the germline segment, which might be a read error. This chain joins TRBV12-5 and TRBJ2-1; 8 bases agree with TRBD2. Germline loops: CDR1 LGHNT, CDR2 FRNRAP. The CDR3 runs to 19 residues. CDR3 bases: TGTGCTTGTGGTTTGGTACCGGATGGGGGCGGGGGGCCCGGCAATGAGCAGTTCTTC. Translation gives CACGLVPDGGGGPGNEQFF.

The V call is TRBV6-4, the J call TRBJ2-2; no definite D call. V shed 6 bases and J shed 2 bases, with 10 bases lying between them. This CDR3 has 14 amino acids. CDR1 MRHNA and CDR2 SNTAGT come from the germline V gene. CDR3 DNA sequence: TGTGCCAGCAGCGTGGGCGATAACACCGGGGAGCTGTTTTTT. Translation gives CASSVGDNTGELFF.

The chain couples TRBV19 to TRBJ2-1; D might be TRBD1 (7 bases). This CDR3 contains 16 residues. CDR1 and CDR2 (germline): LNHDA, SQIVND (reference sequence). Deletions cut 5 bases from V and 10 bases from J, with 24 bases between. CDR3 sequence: CASSRTLRGETGEQFF. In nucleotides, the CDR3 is TGTGCCAGTAGTCGGACACTCAGGGGGGAGACGGGCGAGCAGTTCTTC.

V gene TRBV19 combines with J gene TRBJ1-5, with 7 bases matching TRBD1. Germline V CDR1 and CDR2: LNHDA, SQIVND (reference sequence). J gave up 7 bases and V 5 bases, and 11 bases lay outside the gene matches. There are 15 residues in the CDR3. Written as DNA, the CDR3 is TGTGCCAGTAGTTCCAGGGGGGACCGATGGCAGCCCCAGCATTTT. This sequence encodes CASSSRGDRWQPQHF. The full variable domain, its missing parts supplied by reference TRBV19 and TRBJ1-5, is DGGITQSPKYLFRKEGQNVTLSCEQNLNHDAMYWYRQDPGQGLRLIYYSQIVNDFQKGDIAEGYSVSREKKESFPLTVTSAQKNPTAFYLCASSSRGDRWQPQHFGDGTRLSIL.

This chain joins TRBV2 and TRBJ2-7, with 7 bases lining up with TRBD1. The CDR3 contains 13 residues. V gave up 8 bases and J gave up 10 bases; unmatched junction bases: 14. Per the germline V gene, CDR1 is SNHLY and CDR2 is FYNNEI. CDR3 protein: CASVYLTGSQQYF. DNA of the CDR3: TGTGCCAGCGTTTACCTGACAGGGTCTCAACAGTACTTC.

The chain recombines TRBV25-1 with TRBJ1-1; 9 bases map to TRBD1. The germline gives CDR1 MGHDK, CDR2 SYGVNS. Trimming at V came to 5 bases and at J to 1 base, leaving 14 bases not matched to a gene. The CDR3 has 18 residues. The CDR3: CASSLGEGQGIENTEAFF. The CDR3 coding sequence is TGTGCCAGCAGTTTGGGGGAGGGACAGGGAATTGAGAACACTGAAGCTTTCTTT.

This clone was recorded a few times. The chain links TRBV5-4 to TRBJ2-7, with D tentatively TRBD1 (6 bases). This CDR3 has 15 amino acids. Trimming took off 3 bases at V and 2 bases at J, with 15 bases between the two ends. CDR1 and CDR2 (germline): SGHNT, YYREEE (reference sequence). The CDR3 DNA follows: TGTGCCAGCAGCTCTACGACAGGTGAGACCTACGAGCAGTACTTC. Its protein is CASSSTTGETYEQYF.